This entry lists 32 T cell receptor beta chains sequenced from one sample in a study of early T cells in non-severe SARS-CoV-2 infection. Using its own MiXCR run on the 5' RACE reads, TCRdb lists one record per CDR3 protein. The sample has approximately 32,000 distinct CDR3 sequences; around 4% are singletons. Sequenced input: whole blood. Receptor source: an adult who was a healthcare worker with PCR-confirmed SARS-CoV-2 infection or an uninfected control (not recorded which).

The chain couples TRBV29-1 to TRBJ2-5; a weak D match, TRBD1 (5 bases). This CDR3 has 13 amino acids. V was cut by 4 bases and J by 4 bases, with 13 bases left in between. The germline gives CDR1 SQVTM, CDR2 ANQGSEA. In DNA form, the CDR3 reads TGCAGCGTTGGAAGGGGAATGGGAGAGACCCAGTACTTC. Translation gives CSVGRGMGETQYF.

Ten or more counts support this clonotype. The chain is built from TRBV25-1 and TRBJ1-6; D remains unclear. CDR3 length: 14 amino acids. Germline assignment: CDR1 MGHDK and CDR2 SYGVNS. Trimming took 2 bases from V and 7 from J, leaving 9 bases between them. CDR3 nucleotides: TGTGCCAGCAGTGAAGAAATCGGGAATTCACCCCTCCACTTT. As protein: CASSEEIGNSPLHF.

This clonotype is termed medium-sized. V and J are TRBV11-2 and TRBJ1-1; D not certain. Germline CDR1 and CDR2: SGHAT and FQNNGV. CDR3 length: 14 amino acids. Trimming shortened V by 1 base and J by 1 base, and 7 bases separated the two germline ends. The CDR3 is CASSLVSGNTEAFF. CDR3 nucleotides: TGTGCCAGCAGCTTAGTATCCGGGAACACTGAAGCTTTCTTT.

This clonotype appeared a few times. The rearrangement links TRBV3-2 to TRBJ2-3; whether TRBD2, the table's D call, matches the DNA was not checked. TRBV3-2 is listed as a pseudogene. The CDR3 loop spans 16 amino acids. The DNA of the CDR3 is TGTGCCAGCAGCCAAGGGTTGGCTAGCGGTACAGATACGCAGTATTTT. Amino acid sequence: CASSQGLASGTDTQYF.

This clonotype appeared many times. V and J are TRBV10-3 and TRBJ2-1, with 12 positions matching TRBD1. CDR1 and CDR2 (germline): ENHRY, SYGVKD. J gave up 2 bases and V 4 bases, and 12 bases lay outside the gene matches. The CDR3 is 19 residues long. The CDR3 DNA follows: TGTGCCATCAGTGGAGAGGGACAGGGGGCCCTCACCGCCTACAATGAGCAGTTCTTC. It specifies CAISGEGQGALTAYNEQFF.

This clonotype was detected ten times or more. The genes are TRBV19 and TRBJ2-6, with D unresolved. Germline CDR1 is LNHDA and CDR2 is SQIVND (reference sequence). The CDR3 has 15 residues. Trimming cost V 7 bases and J 0 bases, with 10 bases left between them. The CDR3 protein is CASKAVGSGANVLTF. CDR3 sequence (DNA): TGTGCCAGTAAAGCTGTAGGCTCTGGGGCCAACGTCCTGACTTTC.

This clonotype has at least ten counts. The CDR3 reads CAVAGPTDTQYF. In DNA form, the CDR3 reads TGTGCCGTAGCGGGGCCCACAGATACGCAGTATTTT. The chain combines TRBV5-4 with TRBJ2-3; 8 bases are a match to TRBD2. In germline, CDR1 is SGHNT, CDR2 YYREEE (reference sequence). This CDR3 comprises 12 residues. The V and J ends lost 10 bases and 2 bases, in that order; junction bases with no gene match: 3. Supplemented by reference TRBV5-4 and TRBJ2-3, the full variable domain reads ETGVTQSPTHLIKTRGQQVTLRCSSQSGHNTVSWYQQALGQGPQFIFQYYREEENGRGNFPPRFSGLQFPNYSSELNVNALELDDSALYLCAVAGPTDTQYFGPGTRLTVL.

Concerning this clonotype: Just one base apart from a much larger clone, this may be a read error. The gene calls are TRBV7-9 and TRBJ1-2; D unresolved. CDR3 length: 16 amino acids. Germline assignment: CDR1 SEHNR and CDR2 FQNEAQ (reference sequence). Trimming pared 3 bases from V and 7 bases from J, leaving 21 bases between. CDR3 sequence (DNA): TGTGCCAGCAGCTTCCTCCGCACTGATGCCTCTTTTGGCTACACCTTC. Translation gives CASSFLRTDASFGYTF.

This clonotype was detected only a few times. V is TRBV3-1 and J is TRBJ2-7; D call uncertain. Germline CDR1 reads LGHDT; CDR2 reads YNNKEL (reference sequence). CDR3 length: 13 amino acids. V was clipped by 1 base and J by 2 bases, with 6 bases between them. The CDR3 DNA follows: TGTGCCAGCAGCCAAGGACTTCCCTACGAGCAGTACTTC. Translation: CASSQGLPYEQYF.

This clonotype was counted at least ten times. This chain links TRBV11-2 with TRBJ2-1, with 14 nucleotides matching TRBD2. V shed 4 bases, J shed 6 bases, and the junction held 5 bases outside the gene matches. Germline CDR1 SGHAT, CDR2 FQNNGV. The CDR3 spans 16 residues. The CDR3 bases are TGTGCCAGCAGCTATGGACTAGCGGGAGGAGGCAATGAGCAGTTCTTC. Protein: CASSYGLAGGGNEQFF. Drawing the rest from reference TRBV11-2 and TRBJ2-1, the complete variable domain is EAGVAQSPRYKIIEKRQSVAFWCNPISGHATLYWYQQILGQGPKLLIQFQNNGVVDDSQLPKDRFSAERLKGVDSTLKIQPAKLEDSAVYLCASSYGLAGGGNEQFFGPGTRLTVL.

The V gene is TRBV6-2 or TRBV6-3, the J gene TRBJ2-7; D is ambiguous. The CDR3 has 13 amino acids. CDR1 is MNHEY, CDR2 SVGEGT, per germline. V gave up 5 bases and J gave up 3 bases, with 11 bases separating them. The CDR3 DNA follows: TGTGCCAGCAGTCTAAGCTATGTCTACGAGCAGTACTTC. Amino acids: CASSLSYVYEQYF.

In its sample, this clonotype was seen many times. J is TRBJ2-3 and V is TRBV20-1; either TRBD1 or TRBD2 may supply D (6 bases each). Between the trimmed V and J ends, which lost 3 bases and 3 bases, there was a span of 16 bases. Per germline, CDR1 DFQATT and CDR2 SNEGSKA (reference sequence). The CDR3 covers 15 residues. In DNA form, the CDR3 reads TGCAGTGCTAGCCTCGGGGGCGCGGGTACAGATACGCAGTATTTT. It is translated as CSASLGGAGTDTQYF.

This clonotype was seen ten or more times. The rearrangement links TRBV4-2 to TRBJ1-1; D might be TRBD1 (5 bases). Germline CDR1 and CDR2: LGHNA and YNFKEQ. CDR3 length: 16 residues. V lost 4 bases to trimming and J lost 0 bases, with 15 bases between them. CDR3 in amino acids: CASSRLRRDLNTEAFF. The CDR3 DNA sequence: TGTGCCAGCAGCCGCCTCAGGAGGGACCTGAACACTGAAGCTTTCTTT.

The CDR3 bases are TGCAGTGCTATTTATCAATTCGCCAACACCGGGGAGCTGTTTTTT. Translation gives CSAIYQFANTGELFF. The chain links TRBV20-1 to TRBJ2-2; D unresolved. The CDR3 extends over 15 amino acids. V lost 4 bases and J 2 bases, leaving 14 bases between the germline ends. In germline, CDR1 is DFQATT, CDR2 SNEGSKA (reference sequence).

In its sample, this clonotype was seen many times. The J gene is TRBJ2-1, the V gene TRBV12-3 or TRBV12-4; 12 bases match TRBD2. The CDR3 contains 16 residues. V trimming: 3 bases; J trimming: 3 bases; junction bases outside the gene matches: 3. The CDR3 nucleotides read TGTGCCAGCAGTTTGACTAGCGGGAGCTACTACAATGAGCAGTTCTTC. Translation: CASSLTSGSYYNEQFF.

In this sample, this clonotype turned up many times. The CDR3 bases are TGTGCCAGCAGCCTCCTTAATTCACCCCTCCACTTT. Residues: CASSLLNSPLHF. J is TRBJ1-6 and V is TRBV4-2; D call uncertain. V gave up 4 bases and J gave up 6 bases, with 4 bases separating them. CDR3 length: 12 residues. Germline assignment: CDR1 LGHNA and CDR2 YNFKEQ.

This clonotype was seen ten or more times. CDR3 in amino acids: CATRAGGETQYF. The CDR3 coding sequence is TGTGCCACCAGGGCAGGGGGAGAGACCCAGTACTTC. This chain connects TRBV15 to TRBJ2-5; 7 bases line up with TRBD1. V lost 6 bases, J lost 4 bases, and 2 bases stayed unmatched. Germline CDR1 is LNHNV and CDR2 is YYDKDF (reference sequence). The CDR3 has 12 amino acids.

As for this clonotype: Since a much larger clone is just one base distant, this may be a read error. The chain carries TRBV5-1 and TRBJ2-3; the D gene is possibly TRBD1 (6 bases). This CDR3 is 16 amino acids long. Germline V gene lookup returns CDR1 SGHRS and CDR2 YFSETQ. Trimming left V 3 bases short and J 3 bases short, with 17 bases between. The CDR3 reads CASSSDRSMGTDTQYF. CDR3 DNA sequence: TGCGCCAGCAGCTCCGACAGGTCCATGGGGACAGATACGCAGTATTTT.

This clonotype is medium-sized by share. The chain combines TRBV13 with TRBJ2-5, with D perhaps matching TRBD1 (6 bases). The CDR3 sequence is 14 residues long. Trimming left V 4 bases short and J 2 bases short, with 11 bases between. From germline, CDR1 is PRHDT and CDR2 FYEKMQ (reference sequence). The CDR3 sequence: CASSSRGQQETQYF. CDR3 nucleotide sequence: TGTGCCAGCAGCTCCCGTGGACAGCAAGAGACCCAGTACTTC. The full variable domain, its missing parts supplied by reference TRBV13 and TRBJ2-5, is AAGVIQSPRHLIKEKRETATLKCYPIPRHDTVYWYQQGPGQDPQFLISFYEKMQSDKGSIPDRFSAQQFSDYHSELNMSSLELGDSALYFCASSSRGQQETQYFGPGTRLLVL.

The table lists this clonotype with many counts. This chain links TRBV24-1 with TRBJ2-5; 7 positions agree with TRBD2. Germline trimming cut 4 bases from V and 7 bases from J; bases unmatched to any gene: 14. The CDR3 is 16 amino acids. CDR1 is KGHDR and CDR2 is SFDVKD in the germline V gene. This CDR3 reads CATSDSLGPGRSTQYF. Here the CDR3 DNA reads TGTGCCACCAGTGACTCCCTCGGACCCGGGAGGTCGACCCAGTACTTC.

There are many counts of this clonotype. The chain carries TRBV2 and TRBJ2-1; the match to TRBD2 covers 11 bases. The CDR3 runs to 15 residues. The germline gives CDR1 SNHLY, CDR2 FYNNEI. V lost 6 bases, J lost 6 bases, and 7 bases stayed unmatched. The CDR3 here is CASRETLAGGNEQFF. As DNA, the CDR3 is TGTGCCAGCAGAGAAACCCTAGCGGGAGGCAATGAGCAGTTCTTC.

This clonotype was counted many times. This chain links TRBV7-9 with TRBJ2-7; maybe TRBD2 (6 bases). Germline CDR1 is SEHNR and CDR2 is FQNEAQ (reference sequence). The CDR3 is 14 residues long. V was trimmed by 3 bases and J by 1 base, leaving 10 bases between them. The CDR3 loop is CASSFTGSSYEQYF. CDR3 sequence (DNA): TGTGCCAGCAGCTTTACCGGGAGTTCCTACGAGCAGTACTTC.

The chain couples TRBV2 to TRBJ2-7, with D uncertain. The CDR3 is 18 residues long. Trimming took off 5 bases at V and 3 bases at J, with 26 bases between the two ends. From germline, CDR1 is SNHLY and CDR2 FYNNEI. As DNA, the CDR3 is TGTGCCAGCAGTCTTGGGCTCGGCAGTTCCTTCGCCGTCTACGAGCAGTACTTC. Amino acids: CASSLGLGSSFAVYEQYF.

This clonotype was counted ten times or more. The rearrangement joins TRBV7-6 to TRBJ1-2; D uncertain. The CDR3 is 12 amino acids. The germline gives CDR1 SGHVS, CDR2 FNYEAQ. V lost 5 bases, J lost 8 bases, and 12 bases lay in between. In DNA, the CDR3 is TGTGCCAGCAGCCCGCTGGGCTCAGGCTACACCTTC. Its translation is CASSPLGSGYTF.

This clonotype appeared many times. The V and J genes are TRBV6-1 and TRBJ2-4, with D tentatively TRBD1 (6 bases). The CDR3 is 16 residues long. Germline values: CDR1 MNHNS, CDR2 SASEGT. V gave up 4 bases and J gave up 0 bases, with 13 bases separating them. CDR3 protein: CASSVLLTGAKNIQYF. CDR3 nucleotides: TGTGCCAGCAGTGTACTTTTGACAGGAGCCAAAAACATTCAGTACTTC.

Many counts were recorded for this clonotype. The CDR3 is CASSLGVERSETQYF. In DNA, the CDR3 is TGTGCCAGCAGCTTAGGGGTAGAAAGGTCAGAGACCCAGTACTTC. The rearrangement links TRBV11-2 to TRBJ2-5; D remains ambiguous. V lost 1 base to trimming and J lost 4 bases, with 13 bases between them. Germline CDR1 reads SGHAT; CDR2 reads FQNNGV. This CDR3 region has 15 residues.

This clonotype was observed many times. The chain recombines TRBV12-3 or TRBV12-4 with TRBJ2-5, with 8 positions matching TRBD2. CDR3 length: 15 amino acids. J lost 1 base, V lost 6 bases, and 7 bases had no gene match. This CDR3 reads CASRPTGGGQETQYF. In DNA form, the CDR3 reads TGTGCCAGCAGACCTACGGGGGGGGGCCAAGAGACCCAGTACTTC.

The J gene is TRBJ2-1, the V gene TRBV7-2; D is uncertain. Trimming removed 4 bases at V and 8 bases at J, with 12 bases between. The CDR3 consists of 13 residues. Germline V gene sequence: CDR1 SGHTA, CDR2 FQGNSA. The CDR3 DNA is TGTGCCAGCAGCTCACTGGGTTTAGATGAGCAGTTCTTC. Encoded protein: CASSSLGLDEQFF.

This clonotype appeared many times. The chain carries TRBV20-1 and TRBJ1-6; D is unclear. The CDR3 covers 13 residues. Germline assignment: CDR1 DFQATT and CDR2 SNEGSKA (reference sequence). Between the trimmed V and J ends, which lost 5 bases and 8 bases, there was a span of 13 bases. The chain's CDR3 is CSAGKGYYSPLHF. CDR3 nucleotide sequence: TGCAGTGCTGGGAAGGGTTACTATTCACCCCTCCACTTT.

This chain joins TRBV29-1 and TRBJ2-5, with D perhaps matching TRBD1 (6 bases). There are 15 residues in the CDR3. V was clipped by 5 bases and J by 5 bases, with 21 bases between them. Per germline, CDR1 SQVTM and CDR2 ANQGSEA. CDR3 sequence: CSVLGHIRTKETQYF. The CDR3 DNA is TGCAGCGTTCTGGGACATATACGTACCAAGGAGACCCAGTACTTC.

This clonotype was observed at least ten times. The rearrangement links TRBV9 to TRBJ2-1; TRBD2 matches 11 bases. V dropped 4 bases and J dropped 9; count of bases not matched to a gene: 6. Germline lookup yields CDR1 SGDLS and CDR2 YYNGEE. This CDR3 comprises 14 residues. The CDR3 reads CASSPEGTSGEQFF. The CDR3 DNA is TGTGCCAGCAGCCCCGAAGGGACTAGCGGTGAGCAGTTCTTC.

This clonotype was seen ten or more times. The V and J genes are TRBV12-3 or TRBV12-4 and TRBJ1-1; no definite D call. The CDR3 contains 14 residues. V lost 2 bases, J lost 0 bases, and 7 bases lay in between. The CDR3 loop is CASSLRTMNTEAFF. CDR3 sequence (DNA): TGTGCCAGCAGTTTACGGACGATGAACACTGAAGCTTTCTTT.